The rows below give T cell receptor beta chains drawn from one sample of a study of blood T cells in healthy people across ages. One entry per CDR3 protein results from TCRdb running MiXCR on the 5' RACE reads. The sample includes about 510,000 distinct CDR3 sequences, 27% of them seen just once. This sample also belongs to another study, concerning T cells of mothers and their children.

The sequenced sample was blood. These receptors were obtained from a boy aged 2 to 10 in good health. Each CDR3 is given with its conserved first and last residue. The D gene is left open where the match is weak. The size field is filled for only some rows; it gives once, few, many or a size class.

D gene	V gene	clone size	J gene	CDR3 DNA	CDR3 protein
.	TRBV7-9	.	TRBJ2-1	TGTGCCAGCAGCTTAGTCTTGGGTGAGCAGTTCTTC	CASSLVLGEQFF
TRBD2	TRBV5-1	.	TRBJ2-1	TGCGCCAGCAGCTTGTCAAGGGCTAGCGGTTTGTACAATGAGCAGTTCTTC	CASSLSRASGLYNEQFF
.	TRBV11-2	.	TRBJ2-1	TGTGCCAGCAGCTTAGTAGGGGTGGGGGGAAGACTCTACAATGAGCAGTTCTTC	CASSLVGVGGRLYNEQFF
TRBD1	TRBV4-3	.	TRBJ2-3	TGCGCCAGCAGCCAGGCCGGACAGGGGGTATCAGATACGCAGTATTTT	CASSQAGQGVSDTQYF
.	TRBV12-3/TRBV12-4	.	TRBJ2-7	TGTGCCAGCAGTTTGATGGCAGAGCTTGAGCAGTACTTC	CASSLMAELEQYF
.	TRBV2	.	TRBJ1-2	TGTGCCAGCAGTGTTGAGAACTATGGCTACACCTTC	CASSVENYGYTF
.	TRBV5-1	.	TRBJ2-3	TGCGCCAGCAGATCCATACCCGCAGATACGCAGTATTTT	CASRSIPADTQYF
.	TRBV20-1	.	TRBJ2-4	TGCAGTGCTACAACCCGAAGTAGAAACATTCAGTACTTC	CSATTRSRNIQYF
.	TRBV24-1	many	TRBJ2-5	TGTGCCACCAGTGATCCCGGACAACCCCAAGAGACCCAGTACTTC	CATSDPGQPQETQYF
.	TRBV7-3	few	TRBJ2-2	TGTGCCAGCGGTCTCCTAGGAGATCCCGGGGAGCTGTTTTTT	CASGLLGDPGELFF
TRBD2	TRBV20-1	.	TRBJ2-1	TGCAGTGCTAGAGCTCTAGCGGGGTTGTCCTACAATGAGCAGTTCTTC	CSARALAGLSYNEQFF
TRBD2	TRBV20-1	.	TRBJ2-1	TGCAGTGCAGCCCTAGCGGGGGGCCTAAATGAGCAGTTCTTC	CSAALAGGLNEQFF
.	TRBV28	.	TRBJ2-3	TGTGCCAGCAGCTCGGGAGCTCGGAGCACAGATACGCAGTATTTT	CASSSGARSTDTQYF
TRBD1	TRBV29-1	.	TRBJ1-4	TGCAGCGTTGGGGGGACAGGGAGTGAAAAACTGTTTTTT	CSVGGTGSEKLFF
.	TRBV7-2	.	TRBJ1-3	TGTGCCAGCAGCTTAGTTTGGACCTCTGGAAACACCATATATTTT	CASSLVWTSGNTIYF
.	TRBV6-6	.	TRBJ2-3	TGTGCCACCGCGGCGGGCACAGATACGCAGTATTTT	CATAAGTDTQYF
TRBD2	TRBV9	.	TRBJ2-7	TGTGCCAGCAGCGTACTAGCGGGGGATAGAGAGCAGTACTTC	CASSVLAGDREQYF
.	TRBV29-1	.	TRBJ2-3	TGCAGCGTTGGACAGGCCTACACAGATACGCAGTATTTT	CSVGQAYTDTQYF
TRBD1	TRBV11-3	.	TRBJ2-7	TGTGCCAGCAGCCAACAGACAGGGGCCCCCTACGAGCAGTACTTC	CASSQQTGAPYEQYF
.	TRBV29-1	few	TRBJ1-2	TGCAGCGTTGAAGATCGGGCATTCAGCTATGGCTACACCTTC	CSVEDRAFSYGYTF
.	TRBV7-2	.	TRBJ1-5	TGTGCCAGCAGCCCCTATGGACAGCCTAATCAGCCCCAGCATTTT	CASSPYGQPNQPQHF
TRBD2	TRBV15	few	TRBJ2-5	TGTGCCACCAGCAGTCCCTCCGGGACTAAAGCGACCCAGTACTTC	CATSSPSGTKATQYF
.	TRBV7-9	few	TRBJ1-2	TGTGCCAGCAGCCCAGGGCTGGGCTACACCTTC	CASSPGLGYTF
.	TRBV11-2	few	TRBJ2-7	TGTGCCAGCAGCTTAGGCCCGGAGAGCTCCTACGAGCAGTACTTC	CASSLGPESSYEQYF
TRBD2	TRBV15	.	TRBJ2-3	TGTGCCACCAGCAGAGAACTAGCGGGGTTCACAGATACGCAGTATTTT	CATSRELAGFTDTQYF
TRBD1	TRBV29-1	.	TRBJ2-7	TGCAGCGTTGAAGGGGACAGGGACGAGCAGTACTTC	CSVEGDRDEQYF
.	TRBV12-3/TRBV12-4	few	TRBJ1-1	TGTGCCAGCGTGGCCCTCCGCGGGGGGGAAGCTTTCTTT	CASVALRGGEAFF
TRBD1	TRBV7-2	.	TRBJ1-2	TGTGCCAGCAGCTTTATGGGCGGGGTGACAGGGAGTGGCTACACCTTC	CASSFMGGVTGSGYTF
.	TRBV6-2/TRBV6-3	.	TRBJ1-2	TGTGCCAGCAGTTGGCCAGGAGGTCCGGGACCTAACTATGGCTACACCTTC	CASSWPGGPGPNYGYTF
.	TRBV12-3/TRBV12-4	few	TRBJ1-4	TGTGCCAGCGCCCAGACAGGAACTAATGAAAAACTGTTTTTT	CASAQTGTNEKLFF
.	TRBV18	.	TRBJ2-7	TGTGCCAGCTCACCCCCAGGGGAGGGCTACGAGCAGTACTTC	CASSPPGEGYEQYF
TRBD2	TRBV24-1	.	TRBJ2-1	TGTGCCACCAGTGGGACGAGCGGGGAACCCTCCTACAATGAGCAGTTCTTC	CATSGTSGEPSYNEQFF
.	TRBV12-3/TRBV12-4	.	TRBJ2-5	TGTGCCAGCAGCCAACAGAACCAAGAGACCCAGTACTTC	CASSQQNQETQYF
TRBD2	TRBV7-3	few	TRBJ2-5	TGTGCCAGCAGCTCTAGCGGGGGGCCCCAAGAGACCCAGTACTTC	CASSSSGGPQETQYF
.	TRBV3-1	few	TRBJ2-2	TGTGCCAGCCTAACAGGGAACACCGGGGAGCTGTTTTTT	CASLTGNTGELFF
TRBD2	TRBV15	.	TRBJ2-4	TGTGCCACCAGCAGAGGGGTGAGCGGGATTACCAAAAACATTCAGTACTTC	CATSRGVSGITKNIQYF
TRBD1	TRBV12-3/TRBV12-4	.	TRBJ1-4	TGTGCCAGCAACCTCGACAGGGGTAATGAAAAACTGTTTTTT	CASNLDRGNEKLFF